Listed here are 15 T cell receptor beta chains from one sample, sequenced in a study of T cells in Graves' hyperthyroidism and ophthalmopathy. Researchers took RNA transcripts and amplified the TCR beta CDR3 regions from them. During a first-round RT-PCR of the TCR CDR3, the HTBI primer set was used. TCRdb passed the multiplex PCR reads through MiXCR, listing each CDR3 protein once. The table lists about 680,000 distinct CDR3 sequences, roughly 32% of them singletons. Sequenced material: blood. The receptors stem from a woman in her forties with Graves' hyperthyroidism.

This clonotype turned up a few times. The chain employs TRBV7-2 and TRBJ2-7, with D possibly called TRBD1 or TRBD2 (8 bases each). V shed 5 bases and J shed 5 bases, with 31 bases lying between them. The germline V gene encodes CDR1 SGHTA and CDR2 FQGNSA. The CDR3 contains 19 residues. The CDR3 nucleotides read TGTGCCAGCAGCGCCGGGACAGGATTGTTAGTAGGACTAGCACACGAGCAGTACTTC. This encodes CASSAGTGLLVGLAHEQYF.

This clonotype was recorded a few times. Its ends do not fully match the called genes, so a read error is possible. The J gene is TRBJ1-2, the V gene TRBV5-8, with D unresolved. The length of the CDR3 is 16 residues. Germline V gene sequence: CDR1 SGHTS, CDR2 YDEGEE. This CDR3 reads CASTLSSGATLYGYTF. The CDR3 coding sequence is TGTGCCAGCACCTTGTCAAGTGGTGCAACCCTCTATGGCTACACCTTC.

This clonotype has only a few counts. The CDR3 here is CASSQDLERTNTEAFF. DNA of the CDR3: TGCGCCAGCAGCCAAGATCTGGAACGGACGAACACTGAAGCTTTCTTT. The chain joins TRBV4-3 to TRBJ1-1, with D uncertain. Germline V CDR1 and CDR2: LGHNA, YSLEER. The V end lost 0 bases, the J end lost 1 base, and 12 bases lay between the germline ends. The CDR3 covers 16 residues.

With regard to this clonotype: A much larger clone differs by one base, so this may be a read error. This rearrangement joins TRBV11-2 to TRBJ1-2, with D hard to call. This CDR3 spans 14 amino acids. Germline assignment: CDR1 SGHAT and CDR2 FQNNGV. Trimming removed 7 bases at V and 8 bases at J, with 20 bases between. The CDR3 sequence: CASTPVWDLEGYTF. CDR3 DNA sequence: TGTGCCAGCACCCCGGTTTGGGATTTGGAAGGCTACACCTTC.

The chain is built from TRBV7-2 and TRBJ2-7, with TRBD1 matching 7 bases. Germline V lookup: CDR1 SGHTA, CDR2 FQGNSA. This CDR3 region has 13 residues. V lost 6 bases, J lost 3 bases, and 5 bases stayed unmatched. CDR3 DNA sequence: TGTGCCAGCAGAGAGGACAGGAACTACGAGCAGTACTTC. Residues: CASREDRNYEQYF.

This clonotype was detected many times. The gene calls are TRBV15 and TRBJ1-4; D is perhaps TRBD1 (6 bases). V was shortened by 3 bases and J by 8 bases, with 19 bases between the two germline ends. The CDR3 totals 16 residues. Per the germline V gene, CDR1 is LNHNV and CDR2 is YYDKDF (reference sequence). The CDR3 DNA sequence: TGTGCCACCAGCAGGAGGGCCAGGGGTGGTGTCGAAAAACTGTTTTTT. It translates to CATSRRARGGVEKLFF.

This chain joins TRBV7-9 and TRBJ2-7; D might be TRBD1 (6 bases). This CDR3 contains 17 residues. The germline V and J ends were trimmed by 3 bases and 0 bases, with 18 bases remaining between them. Germline CDR1 reads SEHNR; CDR2 reads FQNEAQ (reference sequence). In DNA form, the CDR3 reads TGTGCCAGCAGCTTCATTGGCCTGTCGACAGGCTCCTACGAGCAGTACTTC. It is translated as CASSFIGLSTGSYEQYF.

This clonotype was counted many times. The V call is TRBV19, the J call TRBJ1-1; no reliable D call. The CDR3 is 13 residues long. Germline V gene data show CDR1 as LNHDA and CDR2 as SQIVND (reference sequence). Trimming removed 0 bases at V and 0 bases at J, with 2 bases between. The CDR3 is CASSIDLNTEAFF. The CDR3 bases are TGTGCCAGTAGTATAGATCTGAACACTGAAGCTTTCTTT.

Comment on this clonotype: A much larger clone differs by one base, so this may be a read error. The chain links TRBV19 to TRBJ2-7, with 10 bases that match TRBD1. Germline V CDR1 and CDR2: LNHDA, SQIVND (reference sequence). V was clipped by 7 bases and J by 2 bases; unmatched bases: 5. This CDR3 is built from 14 residues. CDR3 amino acids: CASNGQGETYEQYF. In nucleotides, the CDR3 is TGTGCCAGTAATGGACAGGGGGAGACCTACGAGCAGTACTTC.

The V and J genes are TRBV5-1 and TRBJ1-5; D not resolved. The length of the CDR3 is 15 residues. Germline V gene sequence: CDR1 SGHRS, CDR2 YFSETQ. With 1 base removed from V and 1 base from J, the gap between germline ends came to 9 bases. The CDR3: CASSLFGESNQPQHF. DNA for the CDR3: TGCGCCAGCAGCTTGTTTGGGGAAAGCAATCAGCCCCAGCATTTT.

This clonotype was recorded at least ten times. In nucleotides, the CDR3 is TGCAGTGCTAGTCCCGGCGGCGGGGGTACTAACTATGGCTACACCTTC. It yields the protein CSASPGGGGTNYGYTF. This sequence joins TRBV20-1 and TRBJ1-2; D is possibly TRBD1 (5 bases). Germline V gene lookup returns CDR1 DFQATT and CDR2 SNEGSKA (reference sequence). The germline V and J ends were trimmed by 3 bases and 0 bases, with 17 bases remaining between them. The CDR3 has 16 residues.

The chain employs TRBV12-3 or TRBV12-4 and TRBJ1-1; TRBD1 matches 10 bases. This CDR3 is 14 amino acids long. The ends lost 4 bases at V and 6 bases at J; junction bases unmatched: 5. CDR3 coding DNA: TGTGCCAGCAGTTCGGACAGGGGGTCGCCTGAAGCTTTCTTT. This encodes CASSSDRGSPEAFF.

This clonotype appeared a single time. The chain uses TRBV6-6 and TRBJ1-5, with 7 bases matching TRBD1. The CDR3 has 16 amino acids. Looked up from germline, CDR1 is MNHNY and CDR2 is SVGAGI (reference sequence). V shed 5 bases and J 3 bases; nucleotides not matched to a gene: 10. CDR3 nucleotide sequence: TGTGCCAGCAGTCCGCGGGACAGCTTTGCCAATCAGCCCCAGCATTTT. It yields the protein CASSPRDSFANQPQHF.

This clonotype was seen many times. The chain recombines TRBV5-1 with TRBJ2-7; TRBD1 aligns across 7 bases. Germline trimming cut 1 base from V and 3 bases from J; bases unmatched to any gene: 4. CDR3 length: 14 residues. The V gene's germline CDR1 is SGHRS and CDR2 YFSETQ. This CDR3 reads CASSLTGQNYEQYF. The CDR3 DNA follows: TGCGCCAGCAGCTTGACGGGACAGAACTACGAGCAGTACTTC.

The sample holds one count of this clonotype. This could be a read error, since a much larger clone is one nucleotide away. The chain has TRBV19 and TRBJ2-5, with 7 bases identical to TRBD1. Germline V gene sequence: CDR1 LNHDA, CDR2 SQIVND (reference sequence). The CDR3 length is 14 residues. V shed 5 bases, J shed 9 bases, and the junction held 12 bases outside the gene matches. The CDR3 region has the DNA TGTGCCAGTAGTCCCGACAGGGCATTTGAGGCCCAGTACTTC. This sequence encodes CASSPDRAFEAQYF.